These 9 T cell receptor beta chains originate from one sample sequenced in a study of T-cell memory formation after mild COVID-19. TCRdb reprocessed the 5' RACE reads with MiXCR, giving one entry per CDR3 protein. The sample lists more than 250,000 distinct CDR3 sequences; under 20% were seen once. Specimen: PBMCs or a T cell subset sorted from them (not recorded which). Every receptor here comes from a man aged 18 to 35 who had mild COVID-19 (a few samples of this study predate the infection). Cell type and time point are not known.

This clonotype was seen more than once but under ten times. The chain joins TRBV7-9 to TRBJ2-5; D call uncertain. The CDR3 consists of 14 residues. Trimming removed 5 bases at V and 5 bases at J, with 15 bases between. Germline-derived CDR1 and CDR2 are SEHNR and FQNEAQ (reference sequence). The CDR3 DNA reads TGTGCCAGCAGCCTTCAGTCGACGCGGGAGACCCAGTACTTC. This sequence encodes CASSLQSTRETQYF. The entire variable domain, with the rest obtained from reference TRBV7-9 and TRBJ2-5, is as follows: DTGVSQNPRHKITKRGQNVTFRCDPISEHNRLYWYRQTLGQGPEFLTYFQNEAQLEKSRLLSDRFSAERPKGSFSTLEIQRTEQGDSAMYLCASSLQSTRETQYFGPGTRLLVL.

The V call is TRBV10-2, the J call TRBJ2-7; maybe TRBD1 (5 bases). V shed 10 bases and J shed 2 bases, with 9 bases lying between them. The length of the CDR3 is 11 residues. Germline lookup yields CDR1 WSHSY and CDR2 SAAADI. CDR3: CATRGTYEQYF. In DNA form, the CDR3 reads TGCGCCACTAGGGGAACCTACGAGCAGTACTTC.

The chain joins TRBV6-5 to TRBJ2-1, with a tentative D call TRBD1 (5 bases). Trimming stripped 7 bases from V and 0 bases from J, with 10 bases between. This CDR3 has 14 residues. Germline values: CDR1 MNHEY, CDR2 SVGAGI. The CDR3 bases are TGTGCCAGCACCCAGGGTGGCTCCTACAATGAGCAGTTCTTC. It yields the protein CASTQGGSYNEQFF.

This clonotype was seen only a few times. The J gene is TRBJ1-1, the V gene TRBV7-3; weak D call: TRBD1 (5 bases). Germline CDR1 and CDR2: SGHTA and FQGTGA. CDR3 length: 15 amino acids. V lost 5 bases, J lost 4 bases, and 17 bases lay in between. CDR3 DNA: TGTGCCAGCAGCACCCGGGGGAGGGAGAGCACTGAAGCTTTCTTT. It encodes CASSTRGRESTEAFF.

This clonotype was counted between two and nine times. The V and J genes are TRBV7-6 and TRBJ2-7, with D possibly matching TRBD1 (5 bases). The CDR3 has 14 amino acids. The germline CDR1 and CDR2 sequences are SGHVS and FNYEAQ. V was shortened by 2 bases and J by 4 bases, with 12 bases between the two germline ends. The CDR3: CASSLTGTMYEQYF. The CDR3 nucleotides are TGTGCCAGCAGCTTAACAGGTACCATGTACGAGCAGTACTTC.

This clonotype has just a few counts. V gene TRBV20-1 combines with J gene TRBJ1-2; 11 positions agree with TRBD1. The CDR3 loop spans 13 amino acids. J lost 7 bases, V lost 6 bases, and 7 bases had no gene match. Germline loops: CDR1 DFQATT, CDR2 SNEGSKA (reference sequence). The CDR3 loop is CSARTGGEGGYTF. CDR3 in DNA: TGCAGTGCCAGGACAGGGGGCGAGGGTGGCTACACCTTC.

This clonotype has more than one count but fewer than ten. The V and J genes are TRBV29-1 and TRBJ1-2; D gene unclear. Germline V gives CDR1 SQVTM, CDR2 ANQGSEA. Trimming removed 4 bases from V and 6 bases from J, with 3 bases in between. This CDR3 is 9 amino acids long. CDR3 protein: CSVVDGYTF. Written as DNA, the CDR3 is TGCAGCGTTGTGGATGGCTACACCTTC.

This clonotype came up many times. CDR3 sequence (DNA): TGTGCCAGCAGTACCTTGGGCGGGGGATCGGATACGCAGTATTTT. Its translation: CASSTLGGGSDTQYF. This chain connects TRBV28 to TRBJ2-3; 7 nucleotides line up with TRBD2. The J segment lost 6 bases and the V segment lost 5 bases, leaving 11 bases of the junction unmatched. The CDR3 spans 15 residues. The V gene's germline CDR1 is MDHEN and CDR2 SYDVKM.

This clonotype was detected a few times. The chain employs TRBV23-1 and TRBJ2-5; D is tentatively TRBD1 or TRBD2 (6 bases each). TRBV23-1 is an ORF, with its function uncertain. The ends were cut back, 6 bases at V and 5 bases at J, with 19 bases in the middle. This CDR3 region has 15 residues. The CDR3 nucleotides are TGCGCCAGCAGACCCCCGGAGGGGGGATTGGAGACCCAGTACTTC. This gives the protein CASRPPEGGLETQYF.